The clone carrying this T cell receptor beta chain was detected only a few times. The junction departs from germline at one end; a sequencing error may be responsible. The sample comes from a study of blood T cells in healthy people across ages. Then a second PCR, running about 6 to 11 cycles, was carried out with a sample-barcoded 5' primer and a J-beta primer mix. Using its own MiXCR run on the 5' RACE reads, TCRdb lists one record per CDR3 protein. The sample holds over a million distinct CDR3 sequences, 45% seen once. Germline V gene data show CDR1 as MDHEN and CDR2 as SYDVKM. The CDR3 length is 11 residues.

The source material was blood. This sequence was found in a woman aged 60-70 years in good health. The V gene is TRBV28, the J gene TRBJ2-7; TRBD1 aligns across 7 bases. CDR3 bases: TGCGGAACAGGGGTTACCCACGAGCAGTACTTC. Translating gives CGTGVTHEQYF.